One sample yielded the 25 T cell receptor beta chains listed below, sequenced in a study of Ad26.COV2.S vaccination and SARS-CoV-2 variants. The treatment is: 15 to 20 received Ad26.COV2.S at low or high dose, single or two shots; about 5 received placebo; per-sample allocation not given. On day 63 after the first injection, vaccine and placebo recipients gave samples. The data were produced by immunoSEQ multiplex PCR, yet TCRdb's version contains in-frame clones alone and is incomplete. The sample lists approximately 420,000 clones, less than 90% occurring once. Sequenced material: peripheral blood, taken in a trial of Ad26.COV2.S vaccine versus placebo. Receptors were obtained from a person between 18 and 65 years old who received the Ad26.COV2.S COVID-19 vaccine or a placebo.

CDR3 residues: CASSLVSGLEQYF. The CDR3 nucleotides are TGTGCCAGCAGCTTAGTTTCAGGGCTCGAGCAGTACTTC. This chain uses TRBV7-9 with TRBJ2-7; a weak D match, TRBD1 (5 bases). The CDR3 is made up of 13 amino acids. Germline V CDR1 and CDR2: SEHNR, FQNEAQ (reference sequence). The V end was cut by 1 base, the J end by 6 bases, with 10 bases between.

The chain employs TRBV6-5 and TRBJ2-7; D may be TRBD1 (6 bases). The V gene lost 6 bases and the J gene lost 3 bases, with 12 bases spanning the gap. The CDR3 runs 13 residues. Germline V gives CDR1 MNHEY, CDR2 SVGAGI. The CDR3 nucleotides read TGTGCCAGCAGCCCGGGACACCTCTACGAGCAGTACTTC. Translated, it gives CASSPGHLYEQYF.

In this sample, this clone turned up once. CDR3 residues: CASSLGPSRGSYNSPLHF. In DNA, the CDR3 is TGTGCCAGCAGCTTAGGGCCAAGTCGGGGGAGCTATAATTCACCCCTCCACTTT. V usage is TRBV7-8 and J usage is TRBJ1-6; weak D call: TRBD1 (5 bases). Between the trimmed V and J ends, which lost 1 base and 3 bases, there was a span of 16 bases. The CDR3 runs to 18 residues. Germline V lookup: CDR1 SGHVS, CDR2 FQNEAQ.

This chain connects TRBV19 to TRBJ1-1, with 7 nucleotides matching TRBD1. This CDR3 spans 14 amino acids. The V gene's germline CDR1 is LNHDA and CDR2 SQIVND (reference sequence). J was trimmed by 0 bases and V by 3 bases; bases with no gene match: 1. The CDR3 protein is CASSMGQLNTEAFF. DNA for the CDR3: TGTGCCAGTAGTATGGGACAGTTGAACACTGAAGCTTTCTTT.

The chain uses TRBV11-2 and TRBJ1-2; D gene ambiguous. This CDR3 has 13 residues. Trimming cost V 0 bases and J 5 bases, with 7 bases left between them. The germline V gene has CDR1 SGHAT and CDR2 FQNNGV. CDR3 protein: CASSLDPVYGYTF. DNA of the CDR3: TGTGCCAGCAGCTTAGATCCCGTTTATGGCTACACCTTC.

The chain recombines TRBV7-9 with TRBJ1-1, with unresolved D. V was cut by 3 bases and J by 1 base, with 18 bases left in between. Germline CDR1 SEHNR, CDR2 FQNEAQ (reference sequence). The CDR3 is 17 residues long. The chain's CDR3 is CASSFSSERPTNTEAFF. DNA for the CDR3: TGTGCCAGCAGCTTTAGTTCCGAACGACCGACGAACACTGAAGCTTTCTTT.

This chain connects TRBV5-5 to TRBJ2-1, with D perhaps TRBD1 or TRBD2 (5 bases each). The length of the CDR3 is 15 residues. The V end lost 2 bases, the J end lost 0 bases, and 9 bases lay between the germline ends. Germline CDR1 and CDR2: SGHKS and YYEKEE (reference sequence). In DNA, the CDR3 is TGTGCCAGCAGCTTAATGGGGACCTCCTACAATGAGCAGTTCTTC. Translating it yields CASSLMGTSYNEQFF.

This clone occurred once. V usage is TRBV6-5 and J usage is TRBJ1-6; D gene unclear. The V and J ends lost 3 bases and 7 bases respectively, with 10 bases between them. The V gene's germline CDR1 is MNHEY and CDR2 SVGAGI. The CDR3 is 14 residues long. The CDR3 loop is CASSYRGWNSPLHF. The CDR3 nucleotides are TGTGCCAGCAGTTATCGGGGTTGGAATTCACCCCTCCACTTT.

This clone has only one observation. This chain links TRBV5-1 with TRBJ1-2; a weak D match, TRBD1 (5 bases). The CDR3 spans 14 residues. CDR1 is SGHRS and CDR2 is YFSETQ in the germline V gene. The V gene lost 0 bases and the J gene lost 7 bases, with 13 bases spanning the gap. The CDR3 here is CASSLDRGMGGYTF. The CDR3 DNA reads as TGCGCCAGCAGCTTGGATCGGGGGATGGGTGGCTACACCTTC.

V gene TRBV19 combines with J gene TRBJ1-1; the match to TRBD1 covers 8 bases. Germline V CDR1 and CDR2: LNHDA, SQIVND (reference sequence). There are 17 residues in the CDR3. After removal of 3 bases from V and 4 bases from J, the junction contained 13 bases not matched to a gene. The CDR3 loop reads CASSIPSGQGVITEAFF. The CDR3 DNA reads as TGTGCCAGTAGTATTCCTTCCGGACAGGGCGTAATCACTGAAGCTTTCTTT.

The chain couples TRBV30 to TRBJ1-1; 7 bases are shared with TRBD1. V trimming: 3 bases; J trimming: 0 bases; junction bases outside the gene matches: 10. Germline CDR1 reads GTSNPN; CDR2 reads SVGIG (reference sequence). The CDR3 has 16 amino acids. CDR3 sequence: CAWSWGGGRLNTEAFF. The CDR3 coding sequence is TGTGCCTGGAGCTGGGGAGGGGGCCGCCTGAACACTGAAGCTTTCTTT.

This clone was seen a handful of times. The J gene is TRBJ1-6, the V gene TRBV4-3; D call uncertain. V was shortened by 1 base and J by 9 bases, with 13 bases between the two germline ends. Germline assignment: CDR1 LGHNA and CDR2 YSLEER. The CDR3 sequence is 15 residues long. CDR3 in DNA: TGCGCCAGCAGCCAAGGACTTGGGCTCATTTCACCCCTCCACTTT. Residues: CASSQGLGLISPLHF.

The rearrangement links TRBV6-5 to TRBJ2-7; D could derive from TRBD1 or TRBD2 (5 bases each). In germline, CDR1 is MNHEY, CDR2 SVGAGI. Trimming left V 7 bases short and J 2 bases short, with 12 bases between. The CDR3 runs 13 residues. The CDR3 nucleotides read TGTGCCAGCAACCGGGACGGACCCTACGAGCAGTACTTC. Its protein is CASNRDGPYEQYF.

This clone came up a few times. The chain recombines TRBV3-1 (or the pseudogene TRBV3-2) with TRBJ2-7, with a possible D match to TRBD1 (6 bases). Germline V gene lookup returns CDR1 LGHDT and CDR2 YNNKEL (reference sequence). V gave up 3 bases and J gave up 9 bases, with 9 bases separating them. There are 11 residues in the CDR3. In DNA, the CDR3 is TGTGCCAGCAGCCAGGACAGTCGGCAGTACTTC. Translated: CASSQDSRQYF.

This chain joins TRBV7-2 and TRBJ2-1, with D possibly being TRBD1 (6 bases). Germline lookup yields CDR1 SGHTA and CDR2 FQGNSA. This CDR3 spans 15 amino acids. The ends were cut back, 5 bases at V and 4 bases at J, with 15 bases in the middle. The CDR3 here is CASSVTGTQYNEQFF. The DNA of the CDR3 is TGTGCCAGCAGCGTAACCGGGACACAATACAATGAGCAGTTCTTC.

The CDR3 DNA follows: TGTGCTAGTGGGAACGTGCATTCACCCCTCCACTTT. Translated: CASGNVHSPLHF. The chain couples TRBV12-5 to TRBJ1-6; unclear D gene. The CDR3 runs to 12 residues. Germline loops: CDR1 LGHNT, CDR2 FRNRAP. V dropped 6 bases and J dropped 8 bases, with 8 bases sitting between them.

This chain uses TRBV6-1 with TRBJ1-1, with a tentative D call TRBD1 (5 bases). V was cut by 7 bases and J by 0 bases, with 12 bases left in between. CDR1 is MNHNS, CDR2 SASEGT, per germline. This CDR3 has 14 amino acids. The CDR3 sequence: CASTKGTMNTEAFF. The CDR3 DNA reads as TGTGCCAGCACCAAGGGGACGATGAACACTGAAGCTTTCTTT.

The rearrangement links TRBV15 to TRBJ1-5; 7 bases agree with TRBD1. CDR1 and CDR2 (germline): LNHNV, YYDKDF (reference sequence). Trimming removed 3 bases from V and 1 base from J; junction bases left unmatched: 15. The CDR3 runs 19 residues. The CDR3 protein is CATSRKRQGTVRSNQPQHF. For the CDR3, the DNA is TGTGCCACCAGCAGGAAGAGACAGGGCACGGTGCGGAGCAATCAGCCCCAGCATTTT.

The rearrangement uses TRBV5-1 and TRBJ2-1; D is uncertain. Germline loops: CDR1 SGHRS, CDR2 YFSETQ. This CDR3 region has 16 residues. Trimming stripped 0 bases from V and 7 bases from J, with 17 bases between. Here the CDR3 DNA reads TGCGCCAGCAGCTTGGAGTGGGTTGCAGGTTGGAATGAGCAGTTCTTC. Its protein is CASSLEWVAGWNEQFF.

This clone was counted a few times. This sequence joins TRBV5-4 and TRBJ2-1; unclear D gene. The V end was cut by 2 bases, the J end by 5 bases, with 2 bases between. The V gene's germline CDR1 is SGHNT and CDR2 YYREEE (reference sequence). CDR3 size: 11 residues. CDR3 coding DNA: TGTGCCAGCAGCTTCAACAATGAGCAGTTCTTC. This sequence encodes CASSFNNEQFF.

The chain has TRBV28 and TRBJ1-2; D is perhaps TRBD1 (6 bases). The CDR3 covers 13 residues. The V gene lost 6 bases and the J gene lost 5 bases, with 13 bases spanning the gap. CDR1 is MDHEN, CDR2 SYDVKM, per germline. The CDR3 nucleotides read TGTGCCAGCAGGGTACAGGGAGTATATGGCTACACCTTC. Translation: CASRVQGVYGYTF.

This clone has just a few counts. The chain joins TRBV7-8 to TRBJ1-1; D is ambiguous. Germline CDR1 is SGHVS and CDR2 is FQNEAQ. The CDR3 loop spans 14 amino acids. V was cut by 0 bases and J by 0 bases, with 5 bases left in between. CDR3 protein: CASSLAEMNTEAFF. As DNA, the CDR3 is TGTGCCAGCAGCTTAGCTGAGATGAACACTGAAGCTTTCTTT.

The chain uses TRBV19 and TRBJ1-5; D ambiguous. Trimming left V 1 base short and J 0 bases short, with 10 bases between. This CDR3 has 16 residues. Germline V gene data show CDR1 as LNHDA and CDR2 as SQIVND (reference sequence). CDR3 amino acids: CASSIVVADSNQPQHF. CDR3 nucleotides: TGTGCCAGTAGTATAGTTGTAGCCGATAGCAATCAGCCCCAGCATTTT.

The chain links TRBV2 to TRBJ1-2; D remains unclear. This CDR3 has 18 residues. Trimming left V 3 bases short and J 7 bases short, with 27 bases between. The germline CDR1 and CDR2 sequences are SNHLY and FYNNEI. CDR3: CASSDPPISGSRASGYTF. In DNA, the CDR3 is TGTGCCAGCAGTGATCCCCCAATCTCGGGCAGCCGGGCTAGTGGCTACACCTTC. Full variable domain (rest looked up from reference TRBV2 and TRBJ1-2): EPEVTQTPSHQVTQMGQEVILRCVPISNHLYFYWYRQILGQKVEFLVSFYNNEISEKSEIFDDQFSVERPDGSNFTLKIRSTKLEDSAMYFCASSDPPISGSRASGYTFGSGTRLTVV.

The V call is TRBV10-3, the J call TRBJ2-7; D uncertain. The ends were cut back, 4 bases at V and 0 bases at J, with 7 bases in the middle. From germline, CDR1 is ENHRY and CDR2 SYGVKD. The CDR3 runs to 13 residues. The CDR3 protein is CAISAQNSYEQYF. In nucleotides, the CDR3 is TGTGCCATCAGTGCGCAGAACTCCTACGAGCAGTACTTC.